Presented here are 4 T cell receptor beta chains from one specimen sequenced in a study of blood T cell repertoires in COVID-19. Assay used: immunoSEQ multiplex PCR; TCRdb lists only in-frame clones, some missing. The data hold 200,000 to 300,000 clones, with 80% to 95% observed a single time. Sequencing was carried out using peripheral blood. The source is a man aged 25 to 40 with COVID-19, enrolled during active disease.

This clone was detected only once. The CDR3 DNA reads as TGTGCCAGCTCACAATCCCTCTCGGGGGGTGGAAACACCATATATTTT. Translating it yields CASSQSLSGGGNTIYF. The V gene is TRBV18, the J gene TRBJ1-3; maybe TRBD1 (5 bases). This CDR3 contains 16 residues. V was clipped by 4 bases and J by 3 bases, with 16 bases between them. Germline CDR1 is KGHSH and CDR2 is LQKENI.

With respect to this clone: One junction end does not reproduce the germline sequence, and a read error may be involved. The genes are TRBV5-4 and TRBJ2-5; 9 nucleotides line up with TRBD2. This CDR3 is built from 12 residues. Germline assignment: CDR1 SGHNT and CDR2 YYREEE (reference sequence). CDR3 nucleotide sequence: TGTGCCAGCAGCTTGTTGCTAGCGGGAATAAACTTC. This sequence encodes CASSLLLAGINF.

CDR3 bases: TGTGCCAGCAGCTTCGGGACAGGGGGCTACGAGCAGTACTTC. This encodes CASSFGTGGYEQYF. The V and J genes are TRBV9 and TRBJ2-7; 11 bases agree with TRBD1. CDR1 and CDR2 from the germline V gene are SGDLS and YYNGEE. The CDR3 consists of 14 residues. The V and J ends lost 4 bases and 3 bases, in that order; junction bases with no gene match: 3. The complete variable domain, with remaining parts taken from reference TRBV9 and TRBJ2-7, reads DSGVTQTPKHLITATGQRVTLRCSPRSGDLSVYWYQQSLDQGLQFLIQYYNGEERAKGNILERFSAQQFPDLHSELNLSSLELGDSALYFCASSFGTGGYEQYFGPGTRLTVT.

The V gene is TRBV2, the J gene TRBJ1-2; TRBD1 matches at 10 bases. The J segment lost 0 bases and the V segment lost 6 bases, leaving 7 bases of the junction unmatched. The CDR3 sequence is 16 residues long. Germline loops: CDR1 SNHLY, CDR2 FYNNEI. The CDR3 nucleotides read TGTGCCAGCAGGCGGGACAGGGGTGCTACTAACTATGGCTACACCTTC. This sequence encodes CASRRDRGATNYGYTF.